The source of this TCR beta chain is a study of cytotoxic CD8 clonotypes in ibrutinib-treated CLL (dated by TCRdb to the early 2020s). A note on the overall study: The cohort was composed of roughly ten relapsed/refractory and approximately 14 treatment-naive patients; IGHV unmutated status was identified in around 17 patients. Partial responses were observed in about 24 patients and complete responses in 2; after a median follow-up of about 69 months, remission was maintained in 15 or so patients and progression was observed in approximately 12. The response samples were drawn at a median of 12 months into treatment, with a range of roughly 6 to 36 months. Samples averaged 255,043 productive templates and 90,000 to 100,000 productive rearrangements. Of the approximately 86 people in the trial, around 26 had longitudinal samples available. Cryopreserved peripheral blood mononuclear cells were obtained prior to treatment, at the time of response, and at either disease progression or sustained remission. Patients were still on ibrutinib when every remission and progressive disease sample was collected.

V is shortened by 4 bases, J by 3 bases, and the region joining them spans 16 bases. The CDR3 contains 15 residues, cysteine and phenylalanine counted. The kept DNA is CDR3 alone, 45 bases in frame from the first base. CDR1 and CDR2 are read off the germline V gene as SQVTM and ANQGSEA. Paper-wide results and their limitations: Clonality increased at ibrutinib response, stayed stable in sustained remission, and fell back toward baseline at progression. Lymph node repertoires were not examined, and the timing of sampling was not matched between patients in sustained remission and those whose disease progressed. Public clonotypes were found to be uncommon and were observed to contract or remain stable during treatment; the increase in clonality was shown to reflect expansion of private clonotypes at ibrutinib response. Baseline clonality exceeded that of age-matched healthy donors and correlated strongly with circulating CD8+ T-cell counts.

What this sample's time point label stands for: progressive disease on ibrutinib. For TCR beta library preparation, approximately 2 micrograms of genomic DNA were isolated from cryopreserved PBMCs. High-throughput TCR beta sequencing was performed on longitudinal blood samples from CLL patients receiving ibrutinib monotherapy. The patients took part in an open-label, single-center phase 2 trial of ibrutinib monotherapy. This clone showed up just once. It lacks a known antigen. The record has no base qualities; no much larger clone is one base away. A MiSeq instrument was used for deep resolution sequencing, which targeted depths ranging from 1 in 1 million up to 1 in 200,000 T cells, with coverage averaging 10x for each clonotype. TCR beta libraries were generated with the immunoSEQ hsTCRB Kit. Processing in the source paper ran as follows. Data were analyzed with ImmunoSEQ Data Assistant and ImmunoSEQ Analyzer, with V, D and J genes assigned per IMGT definitions. Clonality, which ranges from 0 to 1, was calculated as one minus the normalized Shannon entropy of productive rearrangement frequencies. Only overrepresented clonotypes making up at least 0.05% of each patient's repertoire were included in the public clonotype analysis. Repertoires from 10 to 15 age-matched healthy donors in immuneACCESS were used as clonality controls. Drawn from immuneACCESS, this table holds only the in-frame rearrangements with V and J called that TCRdb kept. Clones are partly lost; checked studies trace under half to an unresolved V gene and leave the rest unexplained. V, J and clone size reflect that table, while D and trimming were determined from the DNA. This sample holds 270,000 or so clones; roughly four fifths were observed only once. The ten most abundant clones make up around 6% of the sample.

The receptor chain draws on TRBV29-1 and TRBJ2-1, with an unclear D gene assignment. Sequences were derived from PBMCs, sampled at disease progression, from a patient treated with ibrutinib. This TCR was sampled from a human donor with chronic lymphocytic leukemia. CDR3 sequence: CSVGPRGVDYNEQFF. The DNA is as follows: TGCAGCGTTGGGCCGCGTGGGGTGGACTACAATGAGCAGTTCTTC.